This TCR beta chain was sequenced for a study of neurological immune-mediated disorders. The CDR3 sequence is 17 residues long. CDR1 is SGHVS and CDR2 is FQNEAQ in the germline V gene. V dropped 1 base and J dropped 2; count of bases not matched to a gene: 5. Many counts were recorded for this clonotype. What it recognizes is unknown. General study points: Falling below healthy controls, multiple sclerosis showed the least TCR clonal expansion, while HTLV-1-associated myelopathy showed the most.

Sequencing runs each yielded over 170 million TCR-beta sequences from 15-18 subjects. TCRdb ran MiXCR on the 5' RACE reads and lists one entry per CDR3 protein. The profile shows 72,000 or so distinct CDR3 sequences, approximately 17% of them singletons. This TCR was sampled from a woman in her 40s in good health. This rearrangement joins TRBV7-8 to TRBJ1-5, with 10 bases identical to TRBD1. Input material: PBMCs. The CDR3 spells CASSLVPGTGGNQPQHF. CDR3 in DNA: TGTGCCAGCAGCTTAGTCCCTGGGACAGGGGGCAATCAGCCCCAGCATTTT. Using reference TRBV7-8 and TRBJ1-5 for the parts outside the CDR3, the full variable domain is GAGVSQSPRYKVAKRGQDVALRCDPISGHVSLFWYQQALGQGPEFLTYFQNEAQLDKSGLPSDRFFAERPEGSVSTLKIQRTQQEDSAVYLCASSLVPGTGGNQPQHFGDGTRLSIL.